The clone carrying this TCR beta chain was seen ten or more times. Its target is unknown. This sample is part of a study of response to subunit inactivated influenza vaccine. Study-wide points: The study's authors posited that every seasonal influenza vaccination enlists few new T cells.

Germline CDR1 and CDR2: LGHDT and YNNKEL (reference sequence). The ends were cut back, 7 bases at V and 1 base at J, with 13 bases in the middle. This CDR3 contains 14 residues. TCRdb reprocessed the RT-PCR reads with MiXCR, giving one entry per CDR3 protein. The table lists some 180,000 distinct CDR3 sequences, around a tenth of them singletons. The chain links TRBV3-1 to TRBJ1-1; the D gene is possibly TRBD1 (6 bases). This receptor was taken from a man aged 45 to 65 who received an inactivated influenza vaccine. Sequenced here: non-naive T cells sorted from PBMCs, sampled on the day of vaccination. CDR3 in DNA: TGTGCCAGCACCTTAGGACAGACGAACACTGAAGCTTTCTTT. It translates to CASTLGQTNTEAFF.